Listed here are 12 T cell receptor beta chains from one sample, sequenced in a study of T cell changes during pregnancy in multiple sclerosis. Data came from immunoSEQ multiplex PCR; TCRdb stores just in-frame clones and leaves some out. The table records tens of thousands of clones, 93% of them present only once. Sample: peripheral blood, taken after pregnancy. Source of these receptors: a female donor with multiple sclerosis, enrolled in a pregnancy study.

This chain joins TRBV4-3 and TRBJ2-7, with D tentatively TRBD2 (5 bases). The ends were cut back, 1 base at V and 3 bases at J, with 13 bases in the middle. Germline CDR1 and CDR2: LGHNA and YSLEER. CDR3 length: 15 amino acids. The CDR3: CASSQGPGNYYEQYF. The DNA of the CDR3 is TGCGCCAGCAGCCAAGGACCGGGAAACTACTACGAGCAGTACTTC.

In its sample, this clone was seen once. The rearrangement joins TRBV5-4 to TRBJ2-5; TRBD2 matches 8 bases. The junction had 8 bases not matched to a gene; V was cut back by 4 bases and J by 0 bases. The germline V gene encodes CDR1 SGHNT and CDR2 YYREEE (reference sequence). This CDR3 comprises 16 residues. The DNA of the CDR3 is TGTGCCAGCAGCCCCGCGGGGGGAGGTAACCAAGAGACCCAGTACTTC. This gives the protein CASSPAGGGNQETQYF. Variable domain in full (rest from reference TRBV5-4 and TRBJ2-5): ETGVTQSPTHLIKTRGQQVTLRCSSQSGHNTVSWYQQALGQGPQFIFQYYREEENGRGNFPPRFSGLQFPNYSSELNVNALELDDSALYLCASSPAGGGNQETQYFGPGTRLLVL.

The gene calls are TRBV6-6 and TRBJ2-1, with 9 bases lining up with TRBD2. The trim removed 2 bases at V and 4 bases at J, leaving 3 bases unmatched. The CDR3 has 15 amino acids. Germline V lookup: CDR1 MNHNY, CDR2 SVGAGI (reference sequence). The CDR3 sequence is CASSYVAGGYNEQFF. Written as DNA, the CDR3 is TGTGCCAGCAGTTACGTCGCGGGAGGGTACAATGAGCAGTTCTTC.

The chain links TRBV30 to TRBJ2-1, with 9 positions matching TRBD2. This CDR3 is 15 amino acids long. The germline gives CDR1 GTSNPN, CDR2 SVGIG (reference sequence). V lost 3 bases to trimming and J lost 2 bases; unmatched junction nucleotides: 5. The CDR3 region is CAWRVAGVPYNEQFF. For the CDR3, the DNA is TGTGCCTGGAGGGTAGCGGGAGTACCCTACAATGAGCAGTTCTTC.

The V gene is TRBV6-6, the J gene TRBJ1-3; 7 bases line up with TRBD1. J lost 4 bases, V lost 6 bases, and 12 bases had no gene match. This CDR3 is 16 amino acids long. Germline V lookup: CDR1 MNHNY, CDR2 SVGAGI (reference sequence). Here the CDR3 DNA reads TGTGCCAGCAGACATCAGACAGGGTCGCGGGGAAACACCATATATTTT. Translation: CASRHQTGSRGNTIYF.

This sequence joins TRBV27 and TRBJ2-1; TRBD2 matches at 11 bases. Looked up from germline, CDR1 is MNHEY and CDR2 is SMNVEV (reference sequence). The CDR3 is made up of 14 amino acids. The V and J ends lost 6 bases and 7 bases, in that order; junction bases with no gene match: 5. The chain's CDR3 is CASRPGLAVNEQFF. DNA of the CDR3: TGTGCCAGCAGACCGGGACTAGCGGTAAATGAGCAGTTCTTC.

This chain connects TRBV6-5 to TRBJ1-1, with D uncertain. The CDR3 contains 15 residues. In germline, CDR1 is MNHEY, CDR2 SVGAGI. Trimming removed 0 bases at V and 1 base at J, with 9 bases between. For the CDR3, the DNA is TGTGCCAGCAGTTACTCGATGGCAGGGAACACTGAAGCTTTCTTT. Protein product: CASSYSMAGNTEAFF.

The CDR3 region has the DNA TGTGCCATCGGGTTCGAGGGAAACACTGAAGCTTTCTTT. It translates to CAIGFEGNTEAFF. The chain recombines TRBV10-3 with TRBJ1-1, with D uncertain. Germline V gives CDR1 ENHRY, CDR2 SYGVKD. The CDR3 loop spans 13 amino acids. Trimming pared 8 bases from V and 2 bases from J, leaving 12 bases between.

The chain employs TRBV6-1 and TRBJ1-2; D is undetermined. Germline V lookup: CDR1 MNHNS, CDR2 SASEGT. V was shortened by 8 bases and J by 0 bases, with 10 bases between the two germline ends. The CDR3 spans 13 residues. Here the CDR3 reads CASHTTTNYGYTF. The CDR3 DNA reads TGTGCCAGCCATACAACCACTAACTATGGCTACACCTTC.

The genes are TRBV28 and TRBJ2-2, with no clear D. The CDR3 consists of 12 residues. Germline-derived CDR1 and CDR2 are MDHEN and SYDVKM. The V gene lost 6 bases and the J gene lost 7 bases, with 9 bases spanning the gap. CDR3 amino acids: CASSHGVGELFF. The CDR3, as DNA: TGTGCCAGCAGCCACGGTGTCGGGGAGCTGTTTTTT.

Regarding this clone: Other nucleotide sequences from this sample produce the same CDR3. This chain uses TRBV28 with TRBJ1-5; weak D call: TRBD1 (5 bases). Germline CDR1 reads MDHEN; CDR2 reads SYDVKM. The CDR3 spans 15 residues. V lost 3 bases, J lost 4 bases, and 13 bases lay in between. CDR3 sequence reads: CASSLSGNENQPQHF. CDR3 DNA: TGTGCCAGCAGTTTGTCAGGGAACGAAAATCAGCCCCAGCATTTT.

This clone was picked up one time. The CDR3 spells CASGLASGTGGRNYYGYTF. Here the CDR3 DNA reads TGTGCTAGTGGTTTGGCCTCAGGGACAGGGGGCCGTAATTACTATGGCTACACCTTC. The chain couples TRBV12-5 to TRBJ1-2; 12 nucleotides agree with TRBD1. CDR1 and CDR2 (germline): LGHNT, FRNRAP. Trimming took 1 base from V and 3 from J; bases not matched to a gene: 12. The length of the CDR3 is 19 residues.